The clone carrying this T cell receptor beta chain appeared once. This table comes from immunoSEQ multiplex PCR, and its TCRdb copy is limited to in-frame clones, with some not included. The table has 2 million to 2.5 million clones, approximately 90% seen once. CDR3 length equals 14 residues. Trimming left V 0 bases short and J 6 bases short, with 12 bases between. The germline V gene has CDR1 SNHLY and CDR2 FYNNEI. The sample belongs to a study of shared clonotypes between healthy human individuals. Sequencing input: naive CD4+ T cells from PBMCs. The subset here: CD45RA+ positively selected. This chain links TRBV2 with TRBJ2-7; D might be TRBD2 (6 bases). This receptor was identified in a man aged 18 to 35 in good health. Some clones in this sample may be carry-over from other donors' samples. CDR3 residues: CASSEARLVGEQYF. In DNA, the CDR3 is TGTGCCAGCAGTGAAGCACGACTAGTTGGCGAGCAGTACTTC.